This T cell receptor (beta chain) was recorded in a study of T cells after yellow fever vaccination. Across the study: Those fractions that held only low numbers of cells were prepared using the SMART-Seq v4 Ultra Low Input RNA kit.

The study's findings and limits: Only a minor proportion of clonotypes was detected across both CD4 and CD8 compartments. Most clones from primary vaccination resurfaced after the booster (approximately 97% CD4, 88% CD8).

TCR cDNA, made by 5'RACE template switching, carried an added universal primer site and UMIs. A single record per CDR3 protein comes from TCRdb applying MiXCR to the 5' RACE reads. The repertoire consists of over 250,000 distinct CDR3 sequences, with roughly 4.8% occurring once and the leading ten covering less than 3.5%. V was trimmed by 5 bases and J by 4 bases, leaving 11 bases between them. CDR1 and CDR2 (germline): SGHTA, FQGNSA. The CDR3 length is 13 residues. This clonotype was counted many times. As yet, its antigen is unknown. V gene TRBV7-2 combines with J gene TRBJ2-5; no firm D call. This clonotype was sampled from a man between 18 and 29 years old who received the YFV17D yellow fever vaccine. This sample comprised CD4+ T cells sorted from PBMCs, obtained on the day of the yellow fever booster vaccination. The CDR3 protein is CASSKPLVETQYF. In nucleotides, the CDR3 is TGTGCCAGCAGCAAACCCCTTGTAGAGACCCAGTACTTC. The variable domain in full, with the rest retrieved from reference TRBV7-2 and TRBJ2-5, is GAGVSQSPSNKVTEKGKDVELRCDPISGHTALYWYRQSLGQGLEFLIYFQGNSAPDKSGLPSDRFSAERTGGSVSTLTIQRTQQEDSAVYLCASSKPLVETQYFGPGTRLLVL.